Presented here are 6 T cell receptor beta chains from one specimen sequenced in a study of tumor-infiltrating lymphocytes in oesophageal squamous cell carcinoma. TCRdb processed the PCR reads anew with MiXCR; each CDR3 protein has one entry. The repertoire holds some 21,000 distinct CDR3 sequences, with 39% as singletons. Sequenced sample: esophageal tumor tissue. Receptor source: a male donor with esophageal squamous cell carcinoma.

As for this clonotype: A much larger clonotype is one base distant, so this may be a read error. The V and J genes are TRBV6-1 and TRBJ2-5; D remains ambiguous. The tail of the sequence fits TRBJ2-1 better, so the J call may be wrong. Germline-derived CDR1 and CDR2 are MNHNS and SASEGT. The CDR3 totals 13 residues. The CDR3 coding sequence is TGTGCCAGCAGTGAAGCGACAACCTACGAGCAGTTCTTC. Translated: CASSEATTYEQFF.

This chain links TRBV28 with TRBJ1-5; TRBD1 matches 10 bases. In germline, CDR1 is MDHEN, CDR2 SYDVKM. V shed 2 bases, J shed 3 bases, and the junction held 7 bases outside the gene matches. The CDR3 has 17 amino acids. The CDR3 reads CASSLLFGTGDNQPQHF. DNA for the CDR3: TGTGCCAGCAGTTTACTGTTCGGGACAGGGGACAATCAGCCCCAGCATTTT.

The J gene is TRBJ2-3, the V gene TRBV7-2, with no clear D. V gave up 2 bases and J gave up 0 bases, with 9 bases separating them. CDR1 and CDR2 from the germline V gene are SGHTA and FQGNSA. The CDR3 contains 15 residues. CDR3 DNA: TGTGCCAGCAGCTTAACCGGAGCGAGCACAGATACGCAGTATTTT. This codes for CASSLTGASTDTQYF. The full variable domain, rest sourced from reference TRBV7-2 and TRBJ2-3, is GAGVSQSPSNKVTEKGKDVELRCDPISGHTALYWYRQSLGQGLEFLIYFQGNSAPDKSGLPSDRFSAERTGGSVSTLTIQRTQQEDSAVYLCASSLTGASTDTQYFGPGTRLTVL.

Ten or more counts support this clonotype. CDR3 loop: CASPPTGLAGGIQYF. The CDR3 DNA reads TGTGCCAGCCCACCTACGGGACTAGCGGGAGGCATTCAGTACTTC. The chain carries TRBV28 and TRBJ2-4, with TRBD2 identical over 15 bases. CDR1 is MDHEN, CDR2 SYDVKM, per germline. Trimming took 8 bases from V and 9 from J; bases not matched to a gene: 8. The CDR3 covers 15 residues.

The table lists this clonotype with many counts. V and J are TRBV20-1 and TRBJ2-1; D might be TRBD2 (6 bases). The CDR3 runs to 16 residues. Germline V gives CDR1 DFQATT, CDR2 SNEGSKA (reference sequence). Trimming removed 1 base from V and 6 bases from J, with 19 bases in between. CDR3 sequence reads: CSARAQAGPNFNEQFF. The CDR3 nucleotides are TGCAGTGCTAGAGCTCAGGCGGGACCCAACTTCAATGAGCAGTTCTTC.

J is TRBJ2-4 and V is TRBV11-2; D not resolved. Trimming removed 3 bases at V and 0 bases at J, with 6 bases between. From germline, CDR1 is SGHAT and CDR2 FQNNGV. CDR3 length: 14 residues. DNA of the CDR3: TGTGCCAGCAGCTTTTCCCCAGCCAAAAACATTCAGTACTTC. Its protein is CASSFSPAKNIQYF.